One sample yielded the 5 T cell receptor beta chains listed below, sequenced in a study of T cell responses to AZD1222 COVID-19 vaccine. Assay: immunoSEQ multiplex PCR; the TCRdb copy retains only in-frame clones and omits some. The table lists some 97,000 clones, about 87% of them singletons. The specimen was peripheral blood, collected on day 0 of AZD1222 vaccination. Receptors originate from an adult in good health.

The CDR3 region has the DNA TGTGCCAGCAGCCGACCGGGACTAGCGGGACATGAGCAGTTCTTC. Translating it yields CASSRPGLAGHEQFF. The V call is TRBV3-1 (or the pseudogene TRBV3-2), the J call TRBJ2-1, with 13 positions matching TRBD2. Per the germline V gene, CDR1 is LGHDT and CDR2 is YNNKEL (reference sequence). Trimming at V came to 4 bases and at J to 8 bases, leaving 5 bases not matched to a gene. The CDR3 sequence is 15 residues long.

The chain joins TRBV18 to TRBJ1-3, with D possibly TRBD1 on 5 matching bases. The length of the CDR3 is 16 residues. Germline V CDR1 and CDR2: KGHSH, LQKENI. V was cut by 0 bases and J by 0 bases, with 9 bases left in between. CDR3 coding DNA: TGTGCCAGCTCACCACCGGGGGGGTCCTCTGGAAACACCATATATTTT. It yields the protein CASSPPGGSSGNTIYF.

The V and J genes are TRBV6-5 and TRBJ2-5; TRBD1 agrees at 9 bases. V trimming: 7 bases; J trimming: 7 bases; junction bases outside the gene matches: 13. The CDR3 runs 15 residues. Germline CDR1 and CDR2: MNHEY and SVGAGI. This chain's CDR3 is CASTPNTGGVGTQYF. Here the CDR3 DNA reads TGTGCCAGCACCCCGAACACAGGGGGCGTAGGGACCCAGTACTTC.

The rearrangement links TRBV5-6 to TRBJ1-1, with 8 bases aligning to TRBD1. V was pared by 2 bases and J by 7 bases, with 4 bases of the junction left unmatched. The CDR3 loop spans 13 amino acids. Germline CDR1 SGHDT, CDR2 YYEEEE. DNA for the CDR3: TGTGCCAGCAGCTTCGACAGGGGAGGTGAAGCTTTCTTT. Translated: CASSFDRGGEAFF.

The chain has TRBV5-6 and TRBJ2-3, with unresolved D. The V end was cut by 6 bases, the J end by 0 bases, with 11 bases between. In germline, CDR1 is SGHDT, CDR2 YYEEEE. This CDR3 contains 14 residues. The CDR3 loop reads CASTHLPSTDTQYF. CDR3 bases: TGTGCCAGCACCCATCTCCCTAGCACAGATACGCAGTATTTT. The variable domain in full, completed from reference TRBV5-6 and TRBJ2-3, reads DAGVTQSPTHLIKTRGQQVTLRCSPKSGHDTVSWYQQALGQGPQFIFQYYEEEERQRGNFPDRFSGHQFPNYSSELNVNALLLGDSALYLCASTHLPSTDTQYFGPGTRLTVL.